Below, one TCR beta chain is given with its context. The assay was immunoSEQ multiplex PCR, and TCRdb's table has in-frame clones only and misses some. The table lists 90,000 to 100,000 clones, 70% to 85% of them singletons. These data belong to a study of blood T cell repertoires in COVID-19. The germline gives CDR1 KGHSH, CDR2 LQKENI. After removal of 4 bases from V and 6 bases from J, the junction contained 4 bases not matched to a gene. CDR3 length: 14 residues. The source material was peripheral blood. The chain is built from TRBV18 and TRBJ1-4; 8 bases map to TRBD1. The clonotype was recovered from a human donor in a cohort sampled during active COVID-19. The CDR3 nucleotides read TGTGCCAGCTCACAGACAGGGGTTCATGAAAAACTGTTTTTT. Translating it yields CASSQTGVHEKLFF.